This entry lists 19 T cell receptor beta chains sequenced from one sample in a study of cytomegalovirus exposure and HLA in healthy donors. Primers for the PCR totalled 60 Vbeta and 13 Jbeta. Sequencing used immunoSEQ multiplex PCR; TCRdb keeps in-frame clones, though not all of them. Here the sample spans 150,000 to 200,000 clones, roughly 79% being singletons. The specimen was PBMCs. The receptors shown here come from a man younger than 40 in good health and CMV-seronegative.

The chain employs TRBV5-4 and TRBJ2-3; possibly TRBD2 for D (6 bases). V lost 3 bases to trimming and J lost 6 bases, with 14 bases between them. CDR3 length: 14 residues. Germline assignment: CDR1 SGHNT and CDR2 YYREEE (reference sequence). The CDR3 sequence is CASSSGEWFDTQYF. The CDR3 DNA sequence: TGTGCCAGCAGCTCGGGGGAGTGGTTTGATACGCAGTATTTT.

V usage is TRBV28 and J usage is TRBJ1-1; a possible D gene is TRBD1 (6 bases). V was shortened by 1 base and J by 5 bases, with 17 bases between the two germline ends. The CDR3 runs to 16 residues. Germline CDR1 MDHEN, CDR2 SYDVKM. CDR3 sequence reads: CASSLSGQGYGTEAFF. The DNA of the CDR3 is TGTGCCAGCAGTTTATCTGGGCAGGGGTATGGGACTGAAGCTTTCTTT.

The rearrangement joins TRBV9 to TRBJ1-3; D gene uncertain. The germline gives CDR1 SGDLS, CDR2 YYNGEE. Trimming removed 0 bases from V and 4 bases from J, with 14 bases in between. This CDR3 region has 16 residues. In DNA, the CDR3 is TGTGCCAGCAGCGTAGGTATAACTGCAATAGGAAACACCATATATTTT. It encodes CASSVGITAIGNTIYF.

This clone has just a few counts. V usage is TRBV6-5 and J usage is TRBJ2-1, with 9 bases aligning to TRBD1. CDR1 is MNHEY, CDR2 SVGAGI, per germline. The CDR3 runs to 15 residues. V lost 6 bases, J lost 1 base, and 4 bases stayed unmatched. The CDR3 region is CASRHRGLSYNEQFF. CDR3 DNA: TGTGCCAGCAGACACAGGGGGCTTTCCTACAATGAGCAGTTCTTC.

The chain employs TRBV2 and TRBJ1-5; no reliable D call. Germline CDR1 is SNHLY and CDR2 is FYNNEI. Trimming left V 6 bases short and J 3 bases short, with 6 bases between. The CDR3 runs 12 residues. CDR3: CASRTPNQPQHF. In DNA, the CDR3 is TGTGCCAGCAGGACACCCAATCAGCCCCAGCATTTT.

Worth noting for this clone: One junction end does not reproduce the germline sequence, and a read error may be involved. For the CDR3, the DNA is TGTGCCAGCAGCCAACCAGGCTCGACCTACGGGCAGTACTTC. Translating gives CASSQPGSTYGQYF. The chain has TRBV4-2 and TRBJ2-7; unclear D gene. This CDR3 is built from 14 residues. The germline CDR1 and CDR2 sequences are LGHNA and YNFKEQ.

The chain employs TRBV11-2 and TRBJ1-4; D is unresolved. Germline CDR1 reads SGHAT; CDR2 reads FQNNGV. The V and J ends lost 1 base and 8 bases respectively, with 14 bases between them. The CDR3 is 15 amino acids. CDR3 bases: TGTGCCAGCAGCTTAGGCTCAGGAGGAAACGAAAAACTGTTTTTT. Amino acid sequence: CASSLGSGGNEKLFF.

The rearrangement links TRBV2 to TRBJ2-7; 10 positions match TRBD1. The V segment lost 7 bases and the J segment 7 bases; nucleotides outside the gene matches: 10. Germline CDR1 and CDR2: SNHLY and FYNNEI. This CDR3 comprises 14 residues. The CDR3 spells CASIPGQGGKEQYF. For the CDR3, the DNA is TGTGCCAGCATCCCCGGACAGGGGGGTAAAGAGCAGTACTTC.

This clone was seen only once. The CDR3 coding sequence is TGTGCCAGCAGCTCATCGGGGGGGCGGAGTCGCATTAATACGCAGTATTTT. This gives the protein CASSSSGGRSRINTQYF. The rearrangement links TRBV5-4 to TRBJ2-3, with TRBD2 matching over 8 bases. This CDR3 is 17 amino acids long. J gave up 7 bases and V 3 bases, and 16 bases lay outside the gene matches. The germline gives CDR1 SGHNT, CDR2 YYREEE (reference sequence).

CDR3 bases: TGTGCCAGTAAAGACAGGGTGGGAGAAAAACTGTTTTTT. This gives the protein CASKDRVGEKLFF. The chain joins TRBV19 to TRBJ1-4; 7 nucleotides match TRBD1. V gave up 7 bases and J gave up 8 bases; unmatched junction bases: 7. The CDR3 length is 13 residues. The germline V gene has CDR1 LNHDA and CDR2 SQIVND (reference sequence).

V usage is TRBV11-2 and J usage is TRBJ2-7, with 10 bases that match TRBD2. The CDR3 is 16 residues long. Trimming at V came to 4 bases and at J to 5 bases, leaving 11 bases not matched to a gene. Per the germline V gene, CDR1 is SGHAT and CDR2 is FQNNGV. In nucleotides, the CDR3 is TGTGCCAGCAGCTCCCCCGGGGGGACTAGCGTTAACGAGCAGTACTTC. This translates into CASSSPGGTSVNEQYF. Together with reference TRBV11-2 and TRBJ2-7, the CDR3 gives the full variable domain: EAGVAQSPRYKIIEKRQSVAFWCNPISGHATLYWYQQILGQGPKLLIQFQNNGVVDDSQLPKDRFSAERLKGVDSTLKIQPAKLEDSAVYLCASSSPGGTSVNEQYFGPGTRLTVT.

This chain joins TRBV5-4 and TRBJ2-2; 11 bases are a match to TRBD2. CDR1 is SGHNT, CDR2 YYREEE, per germline (reference sequence). V shed 4 bases, J shed 7 bases, and the junction held 15 bases outside the gene matches. The length of the CDR3 is 18 residues. CDR3 in amino acids: CASSAVFGLAGQGGELFF. In DNA, the CDR3 is TGTGCCAGCAGCGCGGTTTTCGGACTAGCGGGTCAGGGCGGGGAGCTGTTTTTT.

The chain has TRBV5-5 and TRBJ2-4; 9 nucleotides match TRBD1. This CDR3 has 16 residues. CDR1 is SGHKS and CDR2 is YYEKEE in the germline V gene (reference sequence). The trim removed 0 bases at V and 5 bases at J, leaving 6 bases unmatched. This CDR3 is CASSLAGQGLQNIQYF. CDR3 in DNA: TGTGCCAGCAGCTTGGCGGGACAGGGCCTTCAAAACATTCAGTACTTC.

The chain has TRBV7-9 and TRBJ2-3, with a tentative D call TRBD2 (6 bases). This CDR3 spans 15 amino acids. Germline values: CDR1 SEHNR, CDR2 FQNEAQ (reference sequence). The germline V and J ends were trimmed by 2 bases and 0 bases, with 9 bases remaining between them. Written as DNA, the CDR3 is TGTGCCAGCAGCTTACTAAGCGGGAGCACAGATACGCAGTATTTT. Protein product: CASSLLSGSTDTQYF.

This sequence joins TRBV11-2 and TRBJ2-7; weak D call: TRBD1 (6 bases). V dropped 5 bases and J dropped 0 bases, with 17 bases sitting between them. CDR3 length: 16 residues. The germline gives CDR1 SGHAT, CDR2 FQNNGV. Here the CDR3 DNA reads TGTGCCAGCAGCCCTAGATGGACAGAGAGCTCCTACGAGCAGTACTTC. Amino acids: CASSPRWTESSYEQYF.

The chain joins TRBV27 to TRBJ2-7; D remains unclear. From germline, CDR1 is MNHEY and CDR2 SMNVEV (reference sequence). V shed 5 bases and J shed 6 bases, with 14 bases lying between them. This CDR3 comprises 13 residues. In DNA form, the CDR3 reads TGTGCCAGCAGTCAGAGGTTCCGGTCCGAGCAGTACTTC. This gives the protein CASSQRFRSEQYF.

This clone was detected only once. The chain employs TRBV28 and TRBJ2-1, with a possible D match to TRBD2 (5 bases). CDR1 is MDHEN, CDR2 SYDVKM, per germline. The CDR3 is made up of 13 amino acids. V was clipped by 6 bases and J by 14 bases, with 20 bases between them. In DNA, the CDR3 is TGTGCCAGCAGCTACCGCCAGTCGGGGAAGGAGTTCTTC. Translation: CASSYRQSGKEFF.

This clone was observed a handful of times. The chain combines TRBV7-9 with TRBJ2-7; TRBD1 aligns across 7 bases. This CDR3 has 16 amino acids. Trimming at V came to 0 bases and at J to 0 bases, leaving 5 bases not matched to a gene. The germline CDR1 and CDR2 sequences are SEHNR and FQNEAQ (reference sequence). For the CDR3, the DNA is TGTGCCAGCAGCTTAGCCCGGGACAGCCGCTCCTACGAGCAGTACTTC. Amino acid sequence: CASSLARDSRSYEQYF.

This clone was observed a single time. The chain recombines TRBV7-9 with TRBJ2-5, with TRBD1 matching 7 bases. Germline assignment: CDR1 SEHNR and CDR2 FQNEAQ (reference sequence). Trimming removed 3 bases from V and 1 base from J; junction bases left unmatched: 5. CDR3 size: 15 residues. The CDR3 loop is CASSFSWTGQETQYF. CDR3 DNA sequence: TGTGCCAGCAGCTTTTCTTGGACAGGCCAAGAGACCCAGTACTTC.